This record covers a single T cell receptor (beta chain). The CDR3 covers 16 residues. Trimming at V came to 0 bases and at J to 7 bases, leaving 9 bases not matched to a gene. The germline V gene has CDR1 LGHNA and CDR2 YNFKEQ. This entry belongs to a study of blood T cell repertoires in COVID-19. On the study more broadly: Researchers got acute and convalescent COVID-19 samples from the United States, Italy and Spain.

Produced via immunoSEQ multiplex PCR; TCRdb's table is partial and in-frame only. The sample lists about 140,000 clones, about four fifths occurring once. The V and J genes are TRBV4-2 and TRBJ1-5; the match to TRBD1 covers 7 bases. The sequenced sample consisted of PBMCs or T cells enriched from blood (not recorded which). The receptor's source is a man between 40 and 49 years old with acute COVID-19. CDR3 sequence reads: CASSQDGRGLGQPQHF. CDR3 coding DNA: TGTGCCAGCAGCCAAGATGGCAGGGGGTTAGGACAGCCCCAGCATTTT.